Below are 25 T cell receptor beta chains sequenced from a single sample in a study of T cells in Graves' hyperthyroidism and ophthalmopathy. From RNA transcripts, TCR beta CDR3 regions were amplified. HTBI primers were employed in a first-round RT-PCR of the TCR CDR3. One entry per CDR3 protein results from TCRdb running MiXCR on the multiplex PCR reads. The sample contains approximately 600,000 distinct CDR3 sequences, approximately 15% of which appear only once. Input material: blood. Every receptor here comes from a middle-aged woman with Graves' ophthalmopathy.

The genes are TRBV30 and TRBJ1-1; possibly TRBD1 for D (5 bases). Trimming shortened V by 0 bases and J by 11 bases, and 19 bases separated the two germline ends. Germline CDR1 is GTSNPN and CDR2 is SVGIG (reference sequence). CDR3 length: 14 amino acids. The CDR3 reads CAWSVRLDSGVAFF. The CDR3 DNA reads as TGTGCCTGGAGTGTACGGTTGGATTCGGGGGTGGCTTTCTTT.

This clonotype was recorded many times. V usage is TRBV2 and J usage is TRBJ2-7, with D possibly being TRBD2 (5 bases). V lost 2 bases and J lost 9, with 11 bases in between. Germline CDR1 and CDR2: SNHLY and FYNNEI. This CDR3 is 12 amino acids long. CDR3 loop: CASSERGLWQYF. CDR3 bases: TGTGCCAGCAGTGAAAGAGGGCTTTGGCAGTACTTC.

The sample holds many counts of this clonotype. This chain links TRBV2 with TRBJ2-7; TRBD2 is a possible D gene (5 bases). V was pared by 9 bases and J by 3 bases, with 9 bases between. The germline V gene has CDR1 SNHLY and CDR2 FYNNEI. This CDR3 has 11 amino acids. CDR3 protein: CASEEGYEQYF. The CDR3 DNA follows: TGTGCCAGTGAAGAGGGCTACGAGCAGTACTTC.

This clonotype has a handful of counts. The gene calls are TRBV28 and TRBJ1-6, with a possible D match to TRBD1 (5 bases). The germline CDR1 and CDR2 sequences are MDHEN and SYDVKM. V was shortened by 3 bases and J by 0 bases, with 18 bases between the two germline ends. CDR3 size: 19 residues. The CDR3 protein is CASSFQPREEFSYNSPLHF. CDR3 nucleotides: TGTGCCAGCAGTTTTCAACCCAGGGAGGAATTCTCCTATAATTCACCCCTCCACTTT.

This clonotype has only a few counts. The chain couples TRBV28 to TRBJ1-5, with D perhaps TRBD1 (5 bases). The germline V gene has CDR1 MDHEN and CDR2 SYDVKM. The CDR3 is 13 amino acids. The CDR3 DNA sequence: TGTGCTGCTTGGGGGATAGGTAATCAGCCCCAGCATTTT. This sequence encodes CAAWGIGNQPQHF.

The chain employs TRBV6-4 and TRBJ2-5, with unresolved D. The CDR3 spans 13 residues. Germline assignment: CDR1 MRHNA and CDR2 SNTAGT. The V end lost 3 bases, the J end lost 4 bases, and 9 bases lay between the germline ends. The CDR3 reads CASSEGFRETQYF. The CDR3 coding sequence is TGTGCCAGCAGTGAGGGATTTCGAGAGACCCAGTACTTC.

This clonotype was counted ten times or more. The CDR3 sequence is CATELGASPLEQYF. CDR3 in DNA: TGTGCCACCGAACTCGGGGCTAGCCCTCTCGAGCAGTACTTC. This rearrangement joins TRBV28 to TRBJ2-7, with D perhaps TRBD1 or TRBD2 (5 bases each). V lost 10 bases, J lost 6 bases, and 22 bases lay in between. The germline gives CDR1 MDHEN, CDR2 SYDVKM. The CDR3 extends over 14 amino acids.

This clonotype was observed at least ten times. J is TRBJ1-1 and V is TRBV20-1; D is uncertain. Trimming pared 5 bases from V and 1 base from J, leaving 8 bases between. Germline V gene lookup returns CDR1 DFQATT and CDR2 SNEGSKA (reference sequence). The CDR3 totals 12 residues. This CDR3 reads CSAYTENTEAFF. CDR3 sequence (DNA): TGCAGTGCTTACACAGAGAACACTGAAGCTTTCTTT.

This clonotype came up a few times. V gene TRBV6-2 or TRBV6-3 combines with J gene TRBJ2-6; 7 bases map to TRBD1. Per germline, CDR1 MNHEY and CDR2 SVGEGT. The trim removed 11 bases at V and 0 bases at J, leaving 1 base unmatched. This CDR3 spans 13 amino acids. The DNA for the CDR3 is TGTGCCGCAGGGGGCTCTGGGGCCAACGTCCTGACTTTC. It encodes CAAGGSGANVLTF.

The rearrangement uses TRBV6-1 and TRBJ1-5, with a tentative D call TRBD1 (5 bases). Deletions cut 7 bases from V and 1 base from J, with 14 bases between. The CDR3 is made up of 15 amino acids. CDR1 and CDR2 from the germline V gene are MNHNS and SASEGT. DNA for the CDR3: TGTGCCAGCACCAGGGAAGCTTTCAGCAATCAGCCCCAGCATTTT. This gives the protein CASTREAFSNQPQHF.

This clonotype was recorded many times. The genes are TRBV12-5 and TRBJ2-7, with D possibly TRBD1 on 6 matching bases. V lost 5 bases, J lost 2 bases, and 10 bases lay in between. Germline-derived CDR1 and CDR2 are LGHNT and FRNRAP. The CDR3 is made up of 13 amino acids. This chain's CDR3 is CASGPTGTYEQYF. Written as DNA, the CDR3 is TGTGCTAGTGGTCCCACAGGGACCTACGAGCAGTACTTC.

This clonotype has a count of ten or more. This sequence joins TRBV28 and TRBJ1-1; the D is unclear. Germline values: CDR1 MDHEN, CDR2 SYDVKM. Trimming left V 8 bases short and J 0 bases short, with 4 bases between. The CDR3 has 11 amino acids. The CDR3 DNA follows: TGTGCCAGCGTATTGAACACTGAAGCTTTCTTT. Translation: CASVLNTEAFF.

CDR3 in DNA: TGTGCCAGTACGACCCCGGGACAGGGATTCTATGGCTACACCTTC. It encodes CASTTPGQGFYGYTF. The V call is TRBV19, the J call TRBJ1-2; 9 positions agree with TRBD1. J gave up 4 bases and V 7 bases, and 10 bases lay outside the gene matches. The germline V gene encodes CDR1 LNHDA and CDR2 SQIVND (reference sequence). The CDR3 sequence is 15 residues long.

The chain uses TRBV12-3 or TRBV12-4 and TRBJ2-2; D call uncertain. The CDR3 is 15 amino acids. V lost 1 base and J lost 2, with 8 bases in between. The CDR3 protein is CASSLEIRNTGELFF. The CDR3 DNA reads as TGTGCCAGCAGTTTAGAGATCCGAAACACCGGGGAGCTGTTTTTT.

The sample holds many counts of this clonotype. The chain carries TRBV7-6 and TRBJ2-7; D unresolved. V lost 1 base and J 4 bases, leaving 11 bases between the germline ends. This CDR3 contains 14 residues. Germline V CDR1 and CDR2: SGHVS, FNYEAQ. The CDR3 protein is CASSLGARAYEQYF. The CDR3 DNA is TGTGCCAGCAGCTTAGGGGCCAGAGCATACGAGCAGTACTTC.

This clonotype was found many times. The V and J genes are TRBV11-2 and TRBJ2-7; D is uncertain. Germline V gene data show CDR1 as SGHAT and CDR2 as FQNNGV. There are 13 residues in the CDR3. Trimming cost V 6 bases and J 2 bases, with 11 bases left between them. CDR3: CASSKGPTYEQYF. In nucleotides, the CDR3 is TGTGCCAGCAGTAAAGGCCCCACCTACGAGCAGTACTTC.

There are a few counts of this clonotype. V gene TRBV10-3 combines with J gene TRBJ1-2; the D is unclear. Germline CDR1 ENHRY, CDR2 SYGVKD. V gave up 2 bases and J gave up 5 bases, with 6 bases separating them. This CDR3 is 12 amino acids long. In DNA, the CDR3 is TGTGCCATCAGTGAGCCGACATATGGCTACACCTTC. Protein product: CAISEPTYGYTF.

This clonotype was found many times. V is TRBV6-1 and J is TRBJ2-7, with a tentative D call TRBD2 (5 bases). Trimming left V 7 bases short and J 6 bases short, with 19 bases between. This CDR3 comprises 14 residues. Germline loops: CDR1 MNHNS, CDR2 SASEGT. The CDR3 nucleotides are TGTGCCAGCACTCCGGGAACAAAACTCTCCGAGCAGTACTTC. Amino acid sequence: CASTPGTKLSEQYF.

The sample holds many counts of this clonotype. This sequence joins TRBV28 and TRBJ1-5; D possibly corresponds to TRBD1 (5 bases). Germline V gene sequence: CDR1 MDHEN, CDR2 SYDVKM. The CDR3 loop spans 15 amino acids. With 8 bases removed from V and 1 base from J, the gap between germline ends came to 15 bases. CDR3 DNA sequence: TGTGCCAGCTACCGAGCCGGGGGAAGCAATCAGCCCCAGCATTTT. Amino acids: CASYRAGGSNQPQHF.

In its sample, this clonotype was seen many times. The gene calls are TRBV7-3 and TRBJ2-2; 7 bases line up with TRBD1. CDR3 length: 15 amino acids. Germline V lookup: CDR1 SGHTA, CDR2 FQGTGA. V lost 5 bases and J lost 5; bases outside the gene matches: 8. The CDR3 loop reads CASSLFAQGTGELFF. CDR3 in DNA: TGTGCCAGCAGCCTATTTGCACAGGGGACCGGGGAGCTGTTTTTT.

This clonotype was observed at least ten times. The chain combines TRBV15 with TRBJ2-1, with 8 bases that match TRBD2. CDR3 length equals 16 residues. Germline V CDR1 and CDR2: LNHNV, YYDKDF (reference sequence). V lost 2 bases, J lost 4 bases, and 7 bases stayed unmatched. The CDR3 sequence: CATSRSSGLGYNEQFF. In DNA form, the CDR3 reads TGTGCCACCAGCAGATCATCGGGACTAGGGTACAATGAGCAGTTCTTC.

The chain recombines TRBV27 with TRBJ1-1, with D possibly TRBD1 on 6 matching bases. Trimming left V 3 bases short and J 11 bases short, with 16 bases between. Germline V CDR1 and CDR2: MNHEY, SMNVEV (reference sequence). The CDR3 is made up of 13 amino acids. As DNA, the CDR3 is TGTGCCAGCAGTTTGGAGGGGGTCGGTCGGGCTTTCTTT. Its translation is CASSLEGVGRAFF.

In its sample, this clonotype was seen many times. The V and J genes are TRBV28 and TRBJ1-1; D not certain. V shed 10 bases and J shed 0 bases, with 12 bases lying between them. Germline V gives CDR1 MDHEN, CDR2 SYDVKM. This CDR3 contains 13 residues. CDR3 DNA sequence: TGTGCCACCCAGACATCGATGAACACTGAAGCTTTCTTT. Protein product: CATQTSMNTEAFF.

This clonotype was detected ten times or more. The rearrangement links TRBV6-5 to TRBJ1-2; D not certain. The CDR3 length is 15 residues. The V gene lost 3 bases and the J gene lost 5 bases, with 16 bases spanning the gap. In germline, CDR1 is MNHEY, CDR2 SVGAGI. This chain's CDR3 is CASSYHVDKGYGYTF. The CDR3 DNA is TGTGCCAGCAGTTATCACGTCGATAAGGGATATGGCTACACCTTC.

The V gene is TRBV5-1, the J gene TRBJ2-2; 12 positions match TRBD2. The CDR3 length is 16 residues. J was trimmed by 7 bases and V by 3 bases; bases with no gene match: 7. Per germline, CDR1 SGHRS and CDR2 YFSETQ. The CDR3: CASSYTSGRLHGELFF. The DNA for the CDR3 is TGCGCCAGCAGCTACACTAGCGGGAGGTTGCACGGGGAGCTGTTTTTT.